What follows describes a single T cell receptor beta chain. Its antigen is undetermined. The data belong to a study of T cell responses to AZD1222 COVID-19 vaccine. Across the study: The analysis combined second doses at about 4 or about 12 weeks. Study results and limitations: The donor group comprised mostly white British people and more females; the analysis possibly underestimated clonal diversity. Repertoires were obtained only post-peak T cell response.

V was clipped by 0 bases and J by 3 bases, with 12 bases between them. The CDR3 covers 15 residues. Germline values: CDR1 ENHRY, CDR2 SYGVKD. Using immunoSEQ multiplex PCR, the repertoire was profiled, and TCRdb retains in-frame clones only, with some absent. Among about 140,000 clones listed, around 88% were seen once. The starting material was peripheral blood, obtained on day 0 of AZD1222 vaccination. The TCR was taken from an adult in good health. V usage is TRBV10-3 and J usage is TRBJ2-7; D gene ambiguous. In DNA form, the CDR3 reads TGTGCCATCAGTGAGTCGGGTAGGAATTTCTACGAGCAGTACTTC. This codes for CAISESGRNFYEQYF.